This TCR beta chain was recorded in a study of blood T cell repertoires in COVID-19. Study overall: T cells, B-cell-depleted T cells, or PBMCs provided the cDNA or gDNA that served as material.

Assay: immunoSEQ multiplex PCR; the TCRdb copy retains only in-frame clones and omits some. The sample shows 310,000 or so clones, about 85% of them seen only once. Among Cohort 3 donors, those recovered had two negative PCRs, clearance, or symptom resolution. Trimming cost V 3 bases and J 6 bases; bases outside gene matches: 4. Germline-derived CDR1 and CDR2 are LGHNA and YSLEER. The CDR3 spans 15 residues. The sequencing sample was made of PBMCs or T cells enriched from blood (not recorded which). This TCR derives from a woman aged 25 to 39 who had recovered from COVID-19. The J gene is TRBJ1-5, the V gene TRBV4-3, with 11 bases fitting TRBD1. This CDR3 reads CASSQDRGQGQPQHF. CDR3 sequence (DNA): TGCGCCAGCAGCCAGGACAGGGGGCAAGGTCAGCCCCAGCATTTT.